The 32 T cell receptor beta chains below come from one sample, sequenced in a study of lymphopenia after photon versus proton radiotherapy. Some clones are missing from TCRdb's copy, which holds only in-frame ones; the method was immunoSEQ multiplex PCR. The sample records about 25,000 clones, 80% to 90% being singletons. The starting material was peripheral blood, obtained from a patient treated with photon-based radiotherapy. These TCRs come from a man in his fifties or sixties with gastric cancer.

Here the CDR3 DNA reads TGTGCCAGCAGTTTGGGACAGGGGGGGGGCGGTTCCCGAGAGACCCAGTACTTC. The encoded protein is CASSLGQGGGGSRETQYF. The chain joins TRBV27 to TRBJ2-5; TRBD1 matches 11 bases. J was trimmed by 4 bases and V by 3 bases; bases with no gene match: 13. CDR1 is MNHEY and CDR2 is SMNVEV in the germline V gene (reference sequence). There are 18 residues in the CDR3.

The chain is built from TRBV27 and TRBJ2-3, with D perhaps matching TRBD2 (6 bases). The germline gives CDR1 MNHEY, CDR2 SMNVEV (reference sequence). This CDR3 is 15 amino acids long. Trimming removed 5 bases from V and 4 bases from J, with 16 bases in between. The CDR3 is CASSPTDYSADTQYF. The CDR3 nucleotides are TGTGCCAGCAGTCCGACGGACTACTCAGCAGATACGCAGTATTTT.

This clone turned up a few times. CDR3 sequence (DNA): TGTGCCAGCAGTTTATCAGAAATCTCCTACGAGCAGTACTTC. Residues: CASSLSEISYEQYF. The chain joins TRBV27 to TRBJ2-7; no reliable D call. The V end lost 0 bases, the J end lost 0 bases, and 6 bases lay between the germline ends. CDR1 MNHEY and CDR2 SMNVEV come from the germline V gene (reference sequence). The CDR3 is 14 amino acids.

This chain links TRBV11-3 with TRBJ2-2; weak D call: TRBD1 (6 bases). V lost 6 bases and J 6 bases, leaving 11 bases between the germline ends. The CDR3 contains 13 residues. Per germline, CDR1 SGHNT and CDR2 YENEEA. CDR3 in DNA: TGTGCCAGCAGAAAAACAGGGCCCGGGGAGCTGTTTTTT. Translating gives CASRKTGPGELFF.

In DNA form, the CDR3 reads TGTGCCAGCAGTTTAAAAGCTAGCGGGGGGATCACCGGGGAGCTGTTTTTT. Translated, it gives CASSLKASGGITGELFF. The V call is TRBV27, the J call TRBJ2-2, with 11 bases matching TRBD2. This CDR3 region has 17 residues. Germline CDR1 is MNHEY and CDR2 is SMNVEV (reference sequence). V was pared by 2 bases and J by 4 bases, with 6 bases of the junction left unmatched.

Only one count was recorded for this clone. This chain joins TRBV7-9 and TRBJ2-5; the D gene is possibly TRBD2 (6 bases). Trimming removed 5 bases from V and 5 bases from J, with 18 bases in between. This CDR3 is 15 amino acids long. Germline V gene data show CDR1 as SEHNR and CDR2 as FQNEAQ (reference sequence). CDR3 loop: CASSIGLYVGETQYF. For the CDR3, the DNA is TGTGCCAGCAGCATCGGACTATACGTCGGGGAGACCCAGTACTTC.

The chain couples TRBV9 to TRBJ2-2; D gene unclear. The CDR3 extends over 14 amino acids. The germline V and J ends were trimmed by 1 base and 2 bases, with 6 bases remaining between them. CDR1 and CDR2 from the germline V gene are SGDLS and YYNGEE. This chain's CDR3 is CASSVSGNTGELFF. CDR3 nucleotide sequence: TGTGCCAGCAGCGTATCCGGAAACACCGGGGAGCTGTTTTTT.

The gene calls are TRBV7-2 and TRBJ2-5; D is ambiguous. This CDR3 spans 18 amino acids. CDR1 is SGHTA, CDR2 FQGNSA, per germline. V shed 5 bases and J shed 2 bases, with 24 bases lying between them. DNA of the CDR3: TGTGCCAGCAGCCTCCTACTGGTTACGGAAAGTAAACAAGAGACCCAGTACTTC. This gives the protein CASSLLLVTESKQETQYF.

The chain is built from TRBV12-5 and TRBJ2-5, with D unresolved. The V end was cut by 6 bases, the J end by 0 bases, with 2 bases between. Looked up from germline, CDR1 is LGHNT and CDR2 is FRNRAP. CDR3 size: 11 residues. The CDR3 DNA is TGTGCTAGTGGCAACCAAGAGACCCAGTACTTC. Protein product: CASGNQETQYF.

This chain connects TRBV29-1 to TRBJ1-2; 11 bases match TRBD1. The CDR3 contains 13 residues. Germline CDR1 is SQVTM and CDR2 is ANQGSEA. After removal of 7 bases from V and 2 bases from J, the junction contained 3 bases not matched to a gene. The CDR3 sequence: CSAWDRGNYGYTF. DNA for the CDR3: TGCAGCGCTTGGGACAGGGGGAACTATGGCTACACCTTC. The full variable domain, rest sourced from reference TRBV29-1 and TRBJ1-2, is SAVISQKPSRDICQRGTSLTIQCQVDSQVTMMFWYRQQPGQSLTLIATANQGSEATYESGFVIDKFPISRPNLTFSTLTVSNMSPEDSSIYLCSAWDRGNYGYTFGSGTRLTVV.

The V and J genes are TRBV30 and TRBJ1-2; no definite D call. Germline assignment: CDR1 GTSNPN and CDR2 SVGIG (reference sequence). The CDR3 spans 13 residues. Trimming left V 1 base short and J 8 bases short, with 14 bases between. The CDR3 coding sequence is TGTGCCTGGAGTGACGGGTTAGCAGACGGCTACACCTTC. It specifies CAWSDGLADGYTF.

The chain employs TRBV29-1 and TRBJ1-1; weak D call: TRBD1 (5 bases). Germline V gene sequence: CDR1 SQVTM, CDR2 ANQGSEA. The CDR3 is 11 amino acids. Trimming took 5 bases from V and 4 from J, leaving 8 bases between them. The CDR3 loop reads CSVMGVTEAFF. The DNA for the CDR3 is TGCAGCGTTATGGGGGTCACTGAAGCTTTCTTT.

The chain is built from TRBV7-6 and TRBJ2-3; 7 bases agree with TRBD2. The V gene end was trimmed by 3 bases and the J gene end by 2 bases; junction bases not matched to a gene: 8. This CDR3 spans 16 amino acids. CDR1 is SGHVS and CDR2 is FNYEAQ in the germline V gene. CDR3: CASSFPSGALTDTQYF. DNA of the CDR3: TGTGCCAGCAGCTTTCCGAGCGGGGCCCTCACAGATACGCAGTATTTT.

The chain has TRBV5-4 and TRBJ2-7, with TRBD1 matching over 7 bases. V was pared by 4 bases and J by 6 bases, with 7 bases of the junction left unmatched. CDR1 is SGHNT and CDR2 is YYREEE in the germline V gene (reference sequence). This CDR3 is built from 13 residues. CDR3 in amino acids: CASSRTGVGEQYV. CDR3 bases: TGTGCCAGCAGCAGAACAGGGGTCGGCGAGCAGTACGTC.

The chain couples TRBV5-1 to TRBJ2-5; unclear D gene. The J call may be in error: the DNA end matches TRBJ2-7 better. The germline CDR1 and CDR2 sequences are SGHRS and YFSETQ. This CDR3 region has 14 residues. CDR3 sequence: CASSLDAHSYEQYF. The CDR3 DNA follows: TGCGCCAGCAGCTTGGACGCACACTCCTACGAGCAGTACTTC.

This chain connects TRBV5-5 to TRBJ2-1, with TRBD1 matching 8 bases. CDR1 SGHKS and CDR2 YYEKEE come from the germline V gene (reference sequence). The CDR3 sequence is 16 residues long. V trimming: 0 bases; J trimming: 7 bases; junction bases outside the gene matches: 9. CDR3 sequence (DNA): TGTGCCAGCAGCTTGGCCAGGGGGCTTGGTGGAAATGAGCAGTTCTTC. Its protein product is CASSLARGLGGNEQFF.

The V gene is TRBV2, the J gene TRBJ2-2; D tentatively fits TRBD1 or TRBD2 (5 bases each). This CDR3 comprises 15 residues. Germline lookup yields CDR1 SNHLY and CDR2 FYNNEI. The V and J ends lost 7 bases and 0 bases respectively, with 12 bases between them. The CDR3 protein is CASTGTNANTGELFF. CDR3 nucleotide sequence: TGTGCCAGCACCGGGACCAATGCGAACACCGGGGAGCTGTTTTTT.

The rearrangement joins TRBV27 to TRBJ1-6; 7 bases map to TRBD1. Germline values: CDR1 MNHEY, CDR2 SMNVEV (reference sequence). Trimming at V came to 6 bases and at J to 5 bases, leaving 4 bases not matched to a gene. The CDR3 totals 14 residues. CDR3 sequence reads: CASSRQGNNSPLHF. The CDR3 DNA sequence: TGTGCCAGCAGCAGACAGGGAAATAATTCACCCCTCCACTTT.

The V and J genes are TRBV18 and TRBJ2-2, with D possibly being TRBD2 (5 bases). Deletions cut 3 bases from V and 5 bases from J, with 7 bases between. CDR1 is KGHSH and CDR2 is LQKENI in the germline V gene. This CDR3 is 13 amino acids long. CDR3 DNA sequence: TGTGCCAGCTCACCTCGGGGAACCGGGGAGCTGTTTTTT. The encoded protein is CASSPRGTGELFF.

The rearrangement uses TRBV7-2 and TRBJ2-5; D ambiguous. The V gene lost 3 bases and the J gene lost 5 bases, with 4 bases spanning the gap. This CDR3 is 11 amino acids long. In germline, CDR1 is SGHTA, CDR2 FQGNSA. CDR3 DNA: TGTGCCAGCAGCTTTCTTGAGACCCAGTACTTC. Protein sequence: CASSFLETQYF.

This chain connects TRBV5-6 to TRBJ2-7, with D perhaps matching TRBD1 or TRBD2 (7 bases each). The CDR3 loop spans 14 amino acids. The V and J ends lost 4 bases and 6 bases respectively, with 17 bases between them. Germline V gene data show CDR1 as SGHDT and CDR2 as YYEEEE. In DNA, the CDR3 is TGTGCCAGCAGCGTGGGGAGGGGGCTGGGCGAGCAGTACTTC. Its translation: CASSVGRGLGEQYF.

Concerning this clone itself: The junction shows a germline mismatch at one end, possibly a read error. The J gene is TRBJ2-4, the V gene TRBV7-2, with 9 bases fitting TRBD2. The CDR3 spans 13 residues. CDR1 is SGHTA, CDR2 FQGNSA, per germline. CDR3 nucleotides: TGTGCCAGCAGCCTAGCGGGAAAAAACATTCAGTACTTC. Translation gives CASSLAGKNIQYF.

The chain joins TRBV2 to TRBJ2-5; TRBD2 aligns across 9 bases. After removal of 4 bases from V and 5 bases from J, the junction contained 5 bases not matched to a gene. Germline-derived CDR1 and CDR2 are SNHLY and FYNNEI. The CDR3 has 14 residues. DNA for the CDR3: TGTGCCAGCAGTGTCTCGCGGGGGGGTGAGACCCAGTACTTC. Translation gives CASSVSRGGETQYF.

The chain links TRBV5-4 to TRBJ2-1, with D possibly being TRBD1 (5 bases). The CDR3 has 13 residues. Trimming took off 3 bases at V and 7 bases at J, with 11 bases between the two ends. Germline assignment: CDR1 SGHNT and CDR2 YYREEE (reference sequence). The CDR3 DNA follows: TGTGCCAGCAGCTGGGATACAGGTAATGAGCAGTTCTTC. Protein: CASSWDTGNEQFF.

The V and J genes are TRBV6-1 and TRBJ2-7; D gene ambiguous. Trimming took off 7 bases at V and 4 bases at J, with 17 bases between the two ends. The CDR3 loop spans 14 amino acids. The germline gives CDR1 MNHNS, CDR2 SASEGT. This chain's CDR3 is CASTRAGPLYEQYV. In DNA form, the CDR3 reads TGTGCCAGCACCCGCGCCGGCCCTTTGTACGAGCAGTACGTC.

This clone was picked up one time. This chain links TRBV9 with TRBJ2-5, with 8 bases lining up with TRBD2. The germline CDR1 and CDR2 sequences are SGDLS and YYNGEE. The V and J ends lost 3 bases and 5 bases, in that order; junction bases with no gene match: 12. This CDR3 is built from 16 residues. This CDR3 is CASSEGGVASGETQYF. The CDR3 region has the DNA TGTGCCAGCAGCGAGGGAGGGGTGGCTAGCGGGGAGACCCAGTACTTC.

The chain couples TRBV25-1 to TRBJ2-7; no clear D gene. Germline CDR1 and CDR2: MGHDK and SYGVNS. The V end was cut by 8 bases, the J end by 0 bases, with 11 bases between. CDR3 length: 13 residues. The CDR3 loop is CASETGRSYEQYF. The CDR3 bases are TGTGCCAGCGAGACGGGCCGCTCCTACGAGCAGTACTTC.

The CDR3 protein is CASSERNTRYQPQHF. CDR3 DNA: TGTGCCAGCAGTGAAAGGAACACAAGGTATCAGCCCCAGCATTTT. This rearrangement joins TRBV2 to TRBJ1-5; D unclear. Germline assignment: CDR1 SNHLY and CDR2 FYNNEI. There are 15 residues in the CDR3. V was trimmed by 2 bases and J by 5 bases, leaving 13 bases between them.

The chain links TRBV5-1 to TRBJ2-7; 9 bases match TRBD1. The CDR3 has 13 amino acids. Trimming at V came to 4 bases and at J to 4 bases, leaving 3 bases not matched to a gene. CDR1 and CDR2 from the germline V gene are SGHRS and YFSETQ. The CDR3 protein is CASSVDRGYEQYV. The CDR3 bases are TGCGCCAGCAGCGTGGACAGGGGTTACGAGCAGTACGTC.

The chain has TRBV9 and TRBJ2-2; TRBD1 aligns across 8 bases. The V and J ends lost 3 bases and 3 bases, in that order; junction bases with no gene match: 4. Germline V gene sequence: CDR1 SGDLS, CDR2 YYNGEE. The CDR3 has 15 residues. The CDR3 region has the DNA TGTGCCAGCAGCGGGCAGGGGGCGTACACCGGGGAGCTGTTTTTT. This encodes CASSGQGAYTGELFF.

J is TRBJ1-2 and V is TRBV21-1; the D segment call TRBD1 is taken from the table without a DNA check. TRBV21-1 is given as a pseudogene. CDR3 length equals 17 residues. CDR3 protein: CASSKGGQGECNYGYTF. The DNA for the CDR3 is TGTGCCAGCAGCAAGGGGGGACAGGGGGAATGTAACTATGGCTACACCTTC.

The table lists this clone with a count of one. The chain joins TRBV6-4 to TRBJ1-5, with 7 bases matching TRBD1. Germline CDR1 is MRHNA and CDR2 is SNTAGT. V lost 5 bases, J lost 2 bases, and 6 bases stayed unmatched. The CDR3 runs 15 residues. For the CDR3, the DNA is TGTGCCAGCAGTTCCGACAGGGCGGGCAATCAGCCCCAGCATTTT. This sequence encodes CASSSDRAGNQPQHF.